This T cell receptor beta chain originates from a study of molecular identifiers for immune sequencing clone quantification. CDR1 and CDR2 from the germline V gene are DFQATT and SNEGSKA (reference sequence). Trimming took off 3 bases at V and 9 bases at J, with 9 bases between the two ends. This CDR3 region has 11 residues. Preparation of the bulk TCR libraries relied on previously described methods and listed TCR primers. In TCRdb, the PCR reads were re-called with MiXCR into one record per CDR3 protein. Here the sample spans fewer than 45,000 distinct CDR3 sequences, about 18% being singletons. The clonotype originates from a human donor in good health. Some libraries in this study had Jurkat cell RNA spiked in. V is TRBV20-1 and J is TRBJ2-1, with D possibly matching TRBD1 (5 bases). Sequencing was performed on naive CD8+ T cells from blood, with Jurkat cell RNA spiked in. Subset given: FACS-sorted CD8+CD4-CCR7+CD45RA+ naive T cells. The CDR3, as DNA: TGCAGTGCTAGCTCAAGGGGTGAGCAGTTCTTC. Its translation: CSASSRGEQFF.